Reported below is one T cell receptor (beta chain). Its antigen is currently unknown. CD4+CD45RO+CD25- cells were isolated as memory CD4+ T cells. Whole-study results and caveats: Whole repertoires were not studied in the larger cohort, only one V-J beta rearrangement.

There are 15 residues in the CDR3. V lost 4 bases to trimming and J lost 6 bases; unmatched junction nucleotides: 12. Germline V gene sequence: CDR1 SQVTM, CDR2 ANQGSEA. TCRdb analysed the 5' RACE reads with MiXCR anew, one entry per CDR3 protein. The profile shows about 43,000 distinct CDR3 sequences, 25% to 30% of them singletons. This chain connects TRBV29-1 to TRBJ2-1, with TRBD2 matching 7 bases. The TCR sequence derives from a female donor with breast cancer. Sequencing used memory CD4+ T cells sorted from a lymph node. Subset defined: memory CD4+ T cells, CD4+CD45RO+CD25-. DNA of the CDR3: TGCAGCGTTGCCCCGCGGGAGCGGCAGACCAATGAGCAGTTCTTC. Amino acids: CSVAPRERQTNEQFF.